The clone carrying this T cell receptor beta chain was recorded a few times. The data originate from a study of control samples from healthy donors and cancer patients. Only in-frame clones appear in the TCRdb table, and some are missing; sequencing was by immunoSEQ multiplex PCR. The sample consists of some 130,000 clones, about nine tenths of them appearing once. V was clipped by 4 bases and J by 0 bases, with 11 bases between them. CDR3 length equals 14 residues. Germline CDR1 reads SQVTM; CDR2 reads ANQGSEA. This chain uses TRBV29-1 with TRBJ2-3; unclear D gene. This sequence originates from a man aged 40-49 years in good health. Sequenced input: blood. The CDR3 DNA reads TGCAGCGTTGGTCTAGGTCAGAGCACAGATACGCAGTATTTT. It yields the protein CSVGLGQSTDTQYF.